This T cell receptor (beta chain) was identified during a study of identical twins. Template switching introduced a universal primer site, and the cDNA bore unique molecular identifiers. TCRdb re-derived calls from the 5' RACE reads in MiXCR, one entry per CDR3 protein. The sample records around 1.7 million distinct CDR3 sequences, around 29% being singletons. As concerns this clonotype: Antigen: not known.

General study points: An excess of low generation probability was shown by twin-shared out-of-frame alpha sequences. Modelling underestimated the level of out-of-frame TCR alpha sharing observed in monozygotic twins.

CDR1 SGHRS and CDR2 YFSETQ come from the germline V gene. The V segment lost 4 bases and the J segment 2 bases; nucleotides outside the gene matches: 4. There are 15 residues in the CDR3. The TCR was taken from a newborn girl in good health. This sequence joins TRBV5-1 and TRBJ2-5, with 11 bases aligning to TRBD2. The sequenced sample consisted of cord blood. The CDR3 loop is CASSTGTSGQETQYF. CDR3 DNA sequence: TGCGCCAGCAGCACCGGGACTAGCGGACAAGAGACCCAGTACTTC.